This T cell receptor beta chain stems from a study of shared clonotypes between healthy human individuals. This table comes from immunoSEQ multiplex PCR, and its TCRdb copy is limited to in-frame clones, with some not included. Among roughly 300,000 clones listed, roughly 84% were seen once. To note about this clone: Its antigen is undetermined.

CD45RO+ cells were combined with CCR7-negative CD45RA+ TemRA cells to form CD8 memory. Regarding the study as a whole: The study's rarefaction showed incomplete sorted-subset sequencing despite large depth. Estimated clonotype richness was generally higher in naive than memory subsets.

This CDR3 contains 15 residues. Trimming stripped 6 bases from V and 4 bases from J, with 19 bases between. Germline V CDR1 and CDR2: MNHEY, SMNVEV (reference sequence). Sample: memory CD8+ T cells sorted from blood. This sample's subset: CD45RO+ cells pooled with CCR7-negative TemRA cells. This receptor was obtained from a man aged 18 to 29 in good health. This chain links TRBV27 with TRBJ2-7, with D perhaps TRBD2 (5 bases). CDR3 sequence (DNA): TGTGCCAGCAGGCAACTGAAAGAAACGGGATACGAGCAGTACTTC. It encodes CASRQLKETGYEQYF.